This T cell receptor beta chain came from a study of T-cell reconstitution after alpha-beta-depleted transplantation in children. This clonotype was seen repeatedly, ten times or more. The authors prepared the TCRbeta library with unique molecular identifiers. In TCRdb, the PCR reads were re-called with MiXCR into one record per CDR3 protein. This sample has roughly 670,000 distinct CDR3 sequences, with around 12% found just once. Trimming removed 3 bases from V and 8 bases from J, with 10 bases in between. CDR1 and CDR2 (germline): MGHDK, SYGVNS. This CDR3 is built from 13 residues. The TCR was taken from a girl aged 2-10 years with congenital amegakaryocytic thrombocytopenia, due to receive a stem cell transplant. Source: PBMCs, taken before TCRalphabeta/CD19-depleted stem cell transplant. The rearrangement joins TRBV25-1 to TRBJ1-4; tentative D call: TRBD1 (6 bases). The CDR3 loop reads CASSEAGEEKLFF. CDR3 DNA: TGTGCCAGCAGTGAGGCAGGGGAGGAAAAACTGTTTTTT. Based on the CDR3 plus reference TRBV25-1 and TRBJ1-4, the full variable domain is EADIYQTPRYLVIGTGKKITLECSQTMGHDKMYWYQQDPGMELHLIHYSYGVNSTEKGDLSSESTVSRIRTEHFPLTLESARPSHTSQYLCASSEAGEEKLFFGSGTQLSVL.